Sequencing of this TCR beta chain was carried out in a study of T cell responses to AZD1222 COVID-19 vaccine. Assay: immunoSEQ multiplex PCR; the TCRdb copy retains only in-frame clones and omits some. Here the sample spans about 120,000 clones, about 90% being singletons. This CDR3 comprises 11 residues. CDR1 is DFQATT and CDR2 is SNEGSKA in the germline V gene (reference sequence). V dropped 5 bases and J dropped 3 bases, with 5 bases sitting between them. The sequencing used peripheral blood, collected 28 days after the second AZD1222 dose. This chain joins TRBV20-1 and TRBJ2-1; no definite D call. The sequence derives from an adult who received the AZD1222 COVID-19 vaccine. The CDR3 loop is CSAGSYNEQFF. In DNA form, the CDR3 reads TGCAGTGCTGGAAGCTACAATGAGCAGTTCTTC.